This T cell receptor beta chain was sequenced during a study of T-cell reconstitution after alpha-beta-depleted transplantation in children. Points from the study as a whole: Newly produced T cells mostly provided counts and TCRbeta diversity after one year, as hyperexpanded clones declined. Elevated TCRbeta diversity at day 60 was traced, in some patients, to surviving recipient T cells and thymic progenitors.

It was with unique molecular identifiers that the TCRbeta library was prepared. TCRdb re-analysed the PCR reads in MiXCR, keeping a single row per CDR3 protein. The sample lists hundreds of thousands of distinct CDR3 sequences, roughly 16% occurring once. This clonotype has more than one count but fewer than ten. The antigen remains unidentified. V was cut by 6 bases and J by 3 bases, with 21 bases left in between. The CDR3 has 16 amino acids. Germline V gene sequence: CDR1 SNHLY, CDR2 FYNNEI. The TCR sequence derives from a boy under two years old who had a stem cell transplant for Wiskott-Aldrich syndrome, so the T cells may come from the graft donor. The chain has TRBV2 and TRBJ2-7; D not resolved. The specimen comprised PBMCs, mostly from graft donor cells, sampled 360 days after TCRalphabeta/CD19-depleted stem cell transplant. The CDR3 is CASSHPLASILYEQYF. The CDR3 nucleotides read TGTGCCAGCAGCCACCCGCTTGCGAGTATACTCTACGAGCAGTACTTC.